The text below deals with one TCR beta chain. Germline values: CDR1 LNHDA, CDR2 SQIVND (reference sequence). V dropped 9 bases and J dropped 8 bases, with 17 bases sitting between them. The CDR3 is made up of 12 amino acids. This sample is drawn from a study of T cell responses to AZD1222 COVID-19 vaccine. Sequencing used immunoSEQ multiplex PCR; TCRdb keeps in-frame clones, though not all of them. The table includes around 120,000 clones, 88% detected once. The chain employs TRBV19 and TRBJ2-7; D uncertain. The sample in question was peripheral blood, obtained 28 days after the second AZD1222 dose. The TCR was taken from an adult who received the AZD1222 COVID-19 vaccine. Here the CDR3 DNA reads TGTGCCAGCCACGGTATAACGACCCAGCAGTACTTC. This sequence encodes CASHGITTQQYF.